The present entry profiles one T cell receptor (beta chain) with its context. V was trimmed by 6 bases and J by 0 bases, leaving 9 bases between them. The CDR3 loop spans 14 amino acids. In germline, CDR1 is MNHEY, CDR2 SVGAGI. This specimen belongs to a study of blood T cell repertoires in COVID-19. As processed by the authors: Amplification from reference gene primers served as the basis for estimated nucleated cell counts. Some clones are missing from TCRdb's copy, which holds only in-frame ones; the method was immunoSEQ multiplex PCR. V and J calls and clone size come straight from that table; D and trimming were deduced from the DNA. The data contain roughly 140,000 clones, 85% of them singletons.

The V and J genes are TRBV6-5 and TRBJ1-3, with D uncertain. The source is a man aged 45-60 years with acute or convalescent COVID-19. Sequenced input: peripheral blood. The CDR3: CASSPGLSGNTIYF. CDR3 DNA: TGTGCCAGCAGCCCAGGACTCTCTGGAAACACCATATATTTT.